One and the same sample provided the 26 T cell receptor beta chains below, sequenced in a study of CD8 T cells in ankylosing spondylitis. MiXCR was run by TCRdb on the 5' RACE reads, yielding one entry per CDR3 protein. The table lists 200,000 to 300,000 distinct CDR3 sequences, about 11% of them singletons. Sequences were obtained from blood, either unsorted or a sorted T cell fraction (not recorded which). The receptors were sampled from a male donor with ankylosing spondylitis or in good health (not recorded which).

This clonotype was recorded at least ten times. The V gene is TRBV3-1, the J gene TRBJ2-2; a weak D match, TRBD1 (6 bases). The CDR3 spans 14 residues. With 4 bases removed from V and 5 bases from J, the gap between germline ends came to 11 bases. Germline assignment: CDR1 LGHDT and CDR2 YNNKEL (reference sequence). The DNA for the CDR3 is TGTGCCAGCAGCCGTTATACAGGGACCGGGGAGCTGTTTTTT. Protein product: CASSRYTGTGELFF.

Comment on this clonotype: One base away lies a much larger clone, so this may be a sequencing read error. The chain recombines TRBV3-1 with TRBJ1-6; perhaps TRBD1 as D (6 bases). CDR1 is LGHDT and CDR2 is YNNKEL in the germline V gene (reference sequence). The CDR3 consists of 19 residues. The CDR3 spells CTSSLDLGFGQLYNSPLHF. The CDR3 nucleotides are TGTACCAGCAGTTTAGATCTTGGCTTCGGACAGCTCTATAATTCACCCCTCCACTTT. Filled out from reference TRBV3-1 and TRBJ1-6, the complete variable domain reads DTAVSQTPKYLVTQMGNDKSIKCEQNLGHDTMYWYKQDSKKFLKIMFSYNNKELIINETVPNRFSPKSPDKAHLNLHINSLELGDSAVYFCTSSLDLGFGQLYNSPLHFGNGTRLTVT.

Of note for this clonotype: A read error may be the cause here, since a much bigger clone is one base away. The chain carries TRBV5-1 and TRBJ1-2, with unresolved D. The CDR3 runs 15 residues. The germline CDR1 and CDR2 sequences are SGHRS and YFSETQ. The V gene lost 4 bases and the J gene lost 3 bases, with 16 bases spanning the gap. CDR3 region: CASSREETLDYGYTF. Written as DNA, the CDR3 is TGCGCCAGCAGCCGCGAGGAGACCTTGGACTATGGCTACACCTTC. Drawing the rest from reference TRBV5-1 and TRBJ1-2, the complete variable domain is KAGVTQTPRYLIKTRGQQVTLSCSPISGHRSVSWYQQTPGQGLQFLFEYFSETQRNKGNFPGRFSGRQFSNSRSEMNVSTLELGDSALYLCASSREETLDYGYTFGSGTRLTVV.

This rearrangement joins TRBV3-1 to TRBJ2-1, with D possibly matching TRBD2 (5 bases). The V gene lost 4 bases and the J gene lost 10 bases, with 14 bases spanning the gap. CDR3 length: 13 residues. Germline-derived CDR1 and CDR2 are LGHDT and YNNKEL (reference sequence). The CDR3 DNA sequence: TGTGCCAGCAGCCGCGGGTCTCGGGCAGAGCAGTTCTTC. It translates to CASSRGSRAEQFF.

This clonotype was detected a few times. The V gene is TRBV24-1, the J gene TRBJ2-1; D may be TRBD1 (6 bases). Deletions cut 2 bases from V and 0 bases from J, with 16 bases between. The CDR3 contains 18 residues. CDR1 and CDR2 from the germline V gene are KGHDR and SFDVKD. In DNA form, the CDR3 reads TGTGCCACCAGTGATTCCGACGGAACAGGGAGCTCCTACAATGAGCAGTTCTTC. It encodes CATSDSDGTGSSYNEQFF.

This clonotype has at least ten counts. CDR3 region: CASSPRQGSSGANVLTF. CDR3 DNA sequence: TGCGCCAGCAGCCCCCGACAGGGAAGCTCTGGGGCCAACGTCCTGACTTTC. The chain is built from TRBV5-1 and TRBJ2-6, with TRBD1 identical over 7 bases. Trimming took 4 bases from V and 0 from J; bases not matched to a gene: 7. This CDR3 comprises 17 residues. In germline, CDR1 is SGHRS, CDR2 YFSETQ.

This clonotype has a single count. This chain connects TRBV12-3 or TRBV12-4 to TRBJ1-2, with D perhaps matching TRBD1 (6 bases). The germline V and J ends were trimmed by 5 bases and 4 bases, with 14 bases remaining between them. This CDR3 has 14 residues. The CDR3 is CASSRGGGLYGYTF. The CDR3 region has the DNA TGTGCCAGCAGTAGAGGGGGGGGCCTCTATGGCTACACCTTC.

There are a few counts of this clonotype. The rearrangement uses TRBV27 and TRBJ2-1; D gene uncertain. Germline assignment: CDR1 MNHEY and CDR2 SMNVEV (reference sequence). The CDR3 totals 15 residues. Trimming removed 6 bases from V and 0 bases from J, with 12 bases in between. This CDR3 reads CASSPSVSSYNEQFF. The CDR3 coding sequence is TGTGCCAGCAGCCCTTCCGTGAGCTCCTACAATGAGCAGTTCTTC.

The rearrangement joins TRBV12-3 or TRBV12-4 to TRBJ2-4; D is ambiguous. This CDR3 has 19 residues. V was shortened by 3 bases and J by 0 bases, with 21 bases between the two germline ends. The CDR3 sequence: CASSFRAFPSHLAKNIQYF. The DNA of the CDR3 is TGTGCCAGCAGTTTTCGGGCCTTTCCGAGCCATCTAGCCAAAAACATTCAGTACTTC.

This clonotype came up many times. The V and J genes are TRBV12-3 or TRBV12-4 and TRBJ2-3, with TRBD2 as a possible D gene (7 bases). Trimming shortened V by 6 bases and J by 8 bases, and 15 bases separated the two germline ends. CDR3 length: 13 amino acids. The CDR3 region is CASRQRDTGTQYF. CDR3 sequence (DNA): TGTGCCAGCAGACAGCGGGACACCGGTACGCAGTATTTT.

This clonotype was detected ten times or more. This chain connects TRBV20-1 to TRBJ2-7; maybe TRBD2 (6 bases). This CDR3 comprises 13 residues. Trimming removed 0 bases at V and 6 bases at J, with 12 bases between. Per the germline V gene, CDR1 is DFQATT and CDR2 is SNEGSKA (reference sequence). This CDR3 is CSAREEGPAEQYF. In DNA, the CDR3 is TGCAGTGCTAGAGAGGAGGGACCGGCCGAGCAGTACTTC.

This clonotype was counted at least ten times. The rearrangement joins TRBV6-1 to TRBJ1-4; D is unresolved. From germline, CDR1 is MNHNS and CDR2 SASEGT. Trimming took 4 bases from V and 2 from J, leaving 11 bases between them. This CDR3 contains 15 residues. In DNA form, the CDR3 reads TGTGCCAGCAGTGGCGGGGAAAGGACTAATGAAAAACTGTTTTTT. Its protein product is CASSGGERTNEKLFF.

This rearrangement joins TRBV7-2 to TRBJ2-3, with 7 bases matching TRBD2. V trimming: 4 bases; J trimming: 0 bases; junction bases outside the gene matches: 4. This CDR3 has 15 amino acids. From germline, CDR1 is SGHTA and CDR2 FQGNSA. DNA of the CDR3: TGTGCCAGCAGCTCAGCGGGGTTGAGCACAGATACGCAGTATTTT. This sequence encodes CASSSAGLSTDTQYF.

This clonotype was found many times. The chain couples TRBV6-2 or TRBV6-3 to TRBJ2-2; 9 nucleotides match TRBD2. J lost 4 bases, V lost 4 bases, and 7 bases had no gene match. Germline V CDR1 and CDR2: MNHEY, SVGEGT. The CDR3 totals 16 residues. Here the CDR3 reads CASSSAGGPGTGELFF. Written as DNA, the CDR3 is TGTGCCAGCAGTTCCGCGGGAGGGCCGGGCACCGGGGAGCTGTTTTTT.

The table lists this clonotype with many counts. The chain employs TRBV7-8 and TRBJ1-6, with unresolved D. The CDR3 loop spans 17 amino acids. Trimming pared 0 bases from V and 0 bases from J, leaving 9 bases between. In germline, CDR1 is SGHVS, CDR2 FQNEAQ. The CDR3 loop is CASSLAARSSYNSPLHF. The CDR3 coding sequence is TGTGCCAGCAGCTTAGCGGCACGGAGCTCCTATAATTCACCCCTCCACTTT. Filled out from reference TRBV7-8 and TRBJ1-6, the complete variable domain reads GAGVSQSPRYKVAKRGQDVALRCDPISGHVSLFWYQQALGQGPEFLTYFQNEAQLDKSGLPSDRFFAERPEGSVSTLKIQRTQQEDSAVYLCASSLAARSSYNSPLHFGNGTRLTVT.

This clonotype occurred many times. The chain has TRBV20-1 and TRBJ1-4, with 8 nucleotides matching TRBD1. The CDR3 runs to 13 residues. Trimming cost V 4 bases and J 8 bases; bases outside gene matches: 6. Germline V gene sequence: CDR1 DFQATT, CDR2 SNEGSKA (reference sequence). The CDR3 DNA follows: TGCAGTGCTACCCCGACAGGGGACGAAAAACTGTTTTTT. Protein: CSATPTGDEKLFF.

The J gene is TRBJ1-1, the V gene TRBV6-5, with 8 bases aligning to TRBD1. V lost 0 bases and J lost 8; bases outside the gene matches: 8. Germline V CDR1 and CDR2: MNHEY, SVGAGI. This CDR3 is 15 amino acids long. In DNA form, the CDR3 reads TGTGCCAGCAGTTACTCACCCAGGGGGCGCGACGAAGCTTTCTTT. This translates into CASSYSPRGRDEAFF.

This clonotype has ten or more counts. V gene TRBV12-3 or TRBV12-4 combines with J gene TRBJ1-5, with D tentatively TRBD1 (6 bases). The CDR3 consists of 14 residues. V dropped 7 bases and J dropped 6 bases, with 16 bases sitting between them. CDR3 sequence reads: CASKPTGGFQPQHF. CDR3 sequence (DNA): TGTGCCAGCAAACCGACAGGAGGCTTTCAGCCCCAGCATTTT.

This clonotype was counted many times. The chain joins TRBV29-1 to TRBJ2-3; 7 bases map to TRBD1. Germline lookup yields CDR1 SQVTM and CDR2 ANQGSEA. The CDR3 consists of 13 residues. The V gene end was trimmed by 6 bases and the J gene end by 5 bases; junction bases not matched to a gene: 8. The CDR3: CSVIQGIRDTQYF. The CDR3 DNA follows: TGCAGCGTCATACAGGGGATTCGAGATACGCAGTATTTT.

This chain connects TRBV27 to TRBJ2-5; D tentatively reads TRBD1 or TRBD2 (5 bases each). Trimming shortened V by 4 bases and J by 1 base, and 13 bases separated the two germline ends. The CDR3 runs 15 residues. CDR1 and CDR2 from the germline V gene are MNHEY and SMNVEV (reference sequence). Here the CDR3 reads CASSSPGTLQETQYF. The CDR3 region has the DNA TGTGCCAGCAGTTCTCCCGGGACCCTCCAAGAGACCCAGTACTTC.

The V call is TRBV20-1, the J call TRBJ2-5; TRBD1 aligns across 11 bases. Germline CDR1 reads DFQATT; CDR2 reads SNEGSKA (reference sequence). CDR3 length: 16 amino acids. V was clipped by 5 bases and J by 4 bases; unmatched bases: 12. CDR3: CSAWGKGQGAGETQYF. For the CDR3, the DNA is TGCAGTGCTTGGGGAAAAGGACAGGGGGCAGGAGAGACCCAGTACTTC.

The chain joins TRBV2 to TRBJ1-2, with D possibly matching TRBD1 (6 bases). Germline lookup yields CDR1 SNHLY and CDR2 FYNNEI. The CDR3 consists of 14 residues. V lost 6 bases to trimming and J lost 6 bases, with 17 bases between them. As DNA, the CDR3 is TGTGCCAGCAGACAGGGTGTTGTGTTTGATGGCTACACCTTC. It translates to CASRQGVVFDGYTF.

This clonotype has ten or more counts. The chain is built from TRBV5-5 and TRBJ2-7, with D perhaps matching TRBD2 (6 bases). V was cut by 4 bases and J by 4 bases, with 9 bases left in between. The CDR3 has 12 residues. The V gene's germline CDR1 is SGHKS and CDR2 YYEKEE (reference sequence). Here the CDR3 reads CASSRDFYEQYF. The CDR3 DNA is TGTGCCAGCAGCCGGGACTTTTACGAGCAGTACTTC.

The V and J genes are TRBV7-2 and TRBJ2-3; D gene ambiguous. V was pared by 5 bases and J by 1 base, with 13 bases between. This CDR3 contains 15 residues. The germline gives CDR1 SGHTA, CDR2 FQGNSA. DNA of the CDR3: TGTGCCAGCAGCCCCCTGGGTCTGGGCACAGATACGCAGTATTTT. As protein: CASSPLGLGTDTQYF.

This clonotype was counted only a few times. The genes are TRBV19 and TRBJ2-1, with a tentative D call TRBD1 (5 bases). The CDR3 spans 14 residues. Germline values: CDR1 LNHDA, CDR2 SQIVND (reference sequence). Deletions cut 5 bases from V and 2 bases from J, with 10 bases between. The CDR3 DNA is TGTGCCAGTAGTCCGTTGGACACCTACAATGAGCAGTTCTTC. It specifies CASSPLDTYNEQFF.

This clonotype has ten or more counts. This chain uses TRBV20-1 with TRBJ2-1, with a tentative D call TRBD2 (5 bases). The CDR3 sequence is 13 residues long. Germline V gene data show CDR1 as DFQATT and CDR2 as SNEGSKA (reference sequence). Between the trimmed V and J ends, which lost 0 bases and 9 bases, there was a span of 12 bases. The CDR3 DNA follows: TGCAGTGCTAGAGAGGACTCCCCATTTGAGCAGTTCTTC. Its protein is CSAREDSPFEQFF.